These 8 T cell receptor beta chains came from one sample sequenced in a study of a mutant IDH1 vaccine in newly diagnosed glioma. Libraries were prepared by immunoSEQ multiplex PCR; TCRdb keeps only in-frame clonotypes and omits some of them. In the table there are 85,000 to 100,000 clones, about four fifths of which are singletons. Time point defined: baseline, week 1 (first vaccination visit). Treatment meaning: pre-vaccination baseline after standard-of-care therapy. The input for sequencing was PBMCs, taken from a glioma patient treated with radiotherapy, temozolomide or both. These receptors were obtained from a middle-aged man with glioma.

Here the CDR3 reads CASSGGSGANVLTF. CDR3 bases: TGTGCCAGCAGTGGGGGTAGTGGGGCCAACGTCCTGACTTTC. The chain links TRBV2 to TRBJ2-6; D gene uncertain. The CDR3 runs 14 residues. Trimming stripped 4 bases from V and 3 bases from J, with 7 bases between. Germline V CDR1 and CDR2: SNHLY, FYNNEI.

The chain links TRBV5-8 to TRBJ2-7; TRBD2 aligns across 11 bases. With 5 bases clipped from V and 2 bases from J, the junction kept 9 bases outside the gene matches. This CDR3 is built from 16 residues. Germline-derived CDR1 and CDR2 are SGHTS and YDEGEE. This CDR3 reads CASSFLLAGAAYEQYF. DNA of the CDR3: TGTGCCAGCAGTTTTCTACTAGCGGGGGCCGCCTACGAGCAGTACTTC. Together with reference TRBV5-8 and TRBJ2-7, the CDR3 gives the full variable domain: EAGVTQSPTHLIKTRGQQATLRCSPISGHTSVYWYQQALGLGLQFLLWYDEGEERNRGNFPPRFSGRQFPNYSSELNVNALELEDSALYLCASSFLLAGAAYEQYFGPGTRLTVT.

The rearrangement links TRBV7-2 to TRBJ2-7, with TRBD2 matching over 12 bases. Germline assignment: CDR1 SGHTA and CDR2 FQGNSA. The CDR3 covers 17 residues. The junction had 9 bases not matched to a gene; V was cut back by 6 bases and J by 0 bases. CDR3 coding DNA: TGTGCCAGCAGTCAACTAGCGGGAGGCCGCAGCTCCTACGAGCAGTACTTC. This translates into CASSQLAGGRSSYEQYF.

This clone was seen many times. The CDR3: CASSLYQGGNQPQHF. DNA of the CDR3: TGTGCCAGCAGCTTATACCAGGGTGGCAATCAGCCCCAGCATTTT. The genes are TRBV7-2 and TRBJ1-5, with D possibly matching TRBD1 (5 bases). V gave up 2 bases and J gave up 2 bases, with 10 bases separating them. CDR1 and CDR2 from the germline V gene are SGHTA and FQGNSA. The CDR3 is 15 residues long.

This chain joins TRBV10-3 and TRBJ1-2; no clear D gene. The CDR3 runs to 12 residues. Germline lookup yields CDR1 ENHRY and CDR2 SYGVKD. Deletions cut 6 bases from V and 8 bases from J, with 13 bases between. The CDR3 DNA sequence: TGTGCCATCAGCGCAATTGGTGAAGGCTACACCTTC. It yields the protein CAISAIGEGYTF.

The chain joins TRBV2 to TRBJ1-2; D not certain. The CDR3 length is 13 residues. Germline lookup yields CDR1 SNHLY and CDR2 FYNNEI. V lost 5 bases and J lost 4, with 11 bases in between. In DNA, the CDR3 is TGTGCCAGCAGTCTAGTGACTGGCTATGGCTACACCTTC. Amino acid sequence: CASSLVTGYGYTF.

The chain uses TRBV7-2 and TRBJ2-3; no reliable D call. This CDR3 contains 12 residues. Germline CDR1 and CDR2: SGHTA and FQGNSA. V was cut by 5 bases and J by 5 bases, with 8 bases left in between. CDR3 DNA: TGTGCCAGCAGCCCCCAGCGAGATACGCAGTATTTT. Protein sequence: CASSPQRDTQYF.

The rearrangement links TRBV19 to TRBJ2-2; D is unclear. V lost 7 bases, J lost 7 bases, and 13 bases lay in between. This CDR3 spans 13 amino acids. Per germline, CDR1 LNHDA and CDR2 SQIVND (reference sequence). CDR3 region: CASTPGVRGELFF. CDR3 bases: TGTGCCAGTACCCCCGGCGTCCGCGGGGAGCTGTTTTTT.